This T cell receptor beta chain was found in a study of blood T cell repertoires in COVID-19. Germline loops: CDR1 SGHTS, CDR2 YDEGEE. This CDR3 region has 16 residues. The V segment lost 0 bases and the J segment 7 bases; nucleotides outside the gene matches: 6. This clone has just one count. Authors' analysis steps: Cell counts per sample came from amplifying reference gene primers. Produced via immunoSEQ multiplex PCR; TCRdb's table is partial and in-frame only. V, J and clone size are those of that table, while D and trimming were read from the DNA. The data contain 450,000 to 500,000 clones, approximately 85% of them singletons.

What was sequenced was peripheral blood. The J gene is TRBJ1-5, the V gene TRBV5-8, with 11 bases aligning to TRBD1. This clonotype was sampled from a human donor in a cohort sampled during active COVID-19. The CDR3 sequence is CASSLAGTGGGQPQHF. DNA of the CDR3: TGTGCCAGCAGCTTGGCCGGGACAGGGGGTGGCCAGCCCCAGCATTTT.